The 20 T cell receptor beta chains given below trace back to one sample, sequenced in a study of cytomegalovirus exposure and HLA in healthy donors. In the PCR, 60 Vbeta and 13 Jbeta primers were used. Measured with immunoSEQ multiplex PCR; TCRdb has only the in-frame clones, and not every one. Among 150,000 to 200,000 clones, 80% were seen once, and the ten largest hold more than 5.5%. Sequenced sample: PBMCs. These receptors all stem from a man aged 25-40 years in good health and CMV-seropositive.

The CDR3 reads CASSLGEGHRPTNEKLFF. In DNA form, the CDR3 reads TGTGCCAGCAGCTTGGGCGAGGGACACCGACCTACTAATGAAAAACTGTTTTTT. V is TRBV7-2 and J is TRBJ1-4; D is possibly TRBD1 (6 bases). Germline loops: CDR1 SGHTA, CDR2 FQGNSA. The CDR3 spans 18 residues. V shed 3 bases and J shed 2 bases, with 19 bases lying between them.

A few counts support this clone. The J gene is TRBJ2-2, the V gene TRBV28; 13 bases are a match to TRBD2. Trimming took 8 bases from V and 6 from J; bases not matched to a gene: 9. This CDR3 is 16 amino acids long. The germline gives CDR1 MDHEN, CDR2 SYDVKM. The CDR3 region is CASRELAGGPSGELFF. The CDR3 DNA reads TGTGCCAGCCGAGAACTAGCGGGAGGGCCCTCCGGGGAGCTGTTTTTT. The whole variable domain, filled in from reference TRBV28 and TRBJ2-2, reads DVKVTQSSRYLVKRTGEKVFLECVQDMDHENMFWYRQDPGLGLRLIYFSYDVKMKEKGDIPEGYSVSREKKERFSLILESASTNQTSMYLCASRELAGGPSGELFFGEGSRLTVL.

The chain carries TRBV14 and TRBJ1-2; 7 nucleotides agree with TRBD1. There are 19 residues in the CDR3. Germline lookup yields CDR1 SGHDN and CDR2 FVKESK. V lost 1 base, J lost 4 bases, and 18 bases stayed unmatched. Here the CDR3 reads CASSQVSGRGMLVPYGYTF. In DNA, the CDR3 is TGTGCCAGCAGCCAAGTAAGCGGCAGGGGGATGTTGGTGCCCTATGGCTACACCTTC.

In this sample, this clone turned up once. The J gene is TRBJ1-2, the V gene TRBV4-2, with D perhaps matching TRBD1 (5 bases). The germline gives CDR1 LGHNA, CDR2 YNFKEQ. V lost 4 bases, J lost 1 base, and 13 bases lay in between. CDR3 size: 15 residues. The CDR3 region has the DNA TGTGCCAGCAGCCCAGATCAGGGTAATAACTATGGCTACACCTTC. Translation: CASSPDQGNNYGYTF.

The chain is built from TRBV9 and TRBJ1-1; TRBD1 aligns across 7 bases. Germline V gives CDR1 SGDLS, CDR2 YYNGEE. CDR3 length equals 14 residues. With 3 bases clipped from V and 1 base from J, the junction kept 3 bases outside the gene matches. The CDR3 DNA follows: TGTGCCAGCAGCGCGGACAGGCGGAACACTGAAGCTTTCTTT. It translates to CASSADRRNTEAFF.

This clone came up once. The chain uses TRBV7-9 and TRBJ2-2; D is possibly TRBD2 (5 bases). The CDR3 consists of 15 residues. Trimming took off 5 bases at V and 5 bases at J, with 15 bases between the two ends. From germline, CDR1 is SEHNR and CDR2 FQNEAQ (reference sequence). The CDR3 sequence is CASSPSGSGTGELFF. As DNA, the CDR3 is TGTGCCAGCAGCCCTTCGGGGTCGGGGACCGGGGAGCTGTTTTTT. Looking up the rest from reference TRBV7-9 and TRBJ2-2 gives the full variable domain: DTGVSQNPRHKITKRGQNVTFRCDPISEHNRLYWYRQTLGQGPEFLTYFQNEAQLEKSRLLSDRFSAERPKGSFSTLEIQRTEQGDSAMYLCASSPSGSGTGELFFGEGSRLTVL.

Only a few counts were recorded for this clone. This sequence joins TRBV4-2 and TRBJ2-7; 9 bases are shared with TRBD2. This CDR3 contains 16 residues. Germline CDR1 reads LGHNA; CDR2 reads YNFKEQ. V was clipped by 2 bases and J by 4 bases; unmatched bases: 9. The chain's CDR3 is CASSQTVAGVGYEQYF. The CDR3, as DNA: TGTGCCAGCAGCCAAACCGTAGCGGGAGTGGGGTACGAGCAGTACTTC.

The chain uses TRBV11-3 and TRBJ2-3, with 7 bases aligning to TRBD1. Trimming at V came to 5 bases and at J to 6 bases, leaving 8 bases not matched to a gene. Germline lookup yields CDR1 SGHNT and CDR2 YENEEA. CDR3 length: 14 residues. Here the CDR3 DNA reads TGTGCCAGCAGCCGACAGGGCCCGCCGGATACGCAGTATTTT. Residues: CASSRQGPPDTQYF.

The gene calls are TRBV11-1 and TRBJ1-1; 9 nucleotides align to TRBD1. Trimming took 5 bases from V and 0 from J; bases not matched to a gene: 7. The CDR3 runs to 16 residues. Looked up from germline, CDR1 is SGHAT and CDR2 is FQDESV (reference sequence). CDR3 in amino acids: CASSPYRGLMNTEAFF. In DNA form, the CDR3 reads TGTGCCAGCAGCCCGTACAGGGGGCTCATGAACACTGAAGCTTTCTTT.

V usage is TRBV18 and J usage is TRBJ1-5, with D possibly being TRBD1 (6 bases). Germline V CDR1 and CDR2: KGHSH, LQKENI. Trimming removed 5 bases from V and 0 bases from J, with 17 bases in between. The CDR3 sequence is 17 residues long. The CDR3 protein is CASSYRTAGYSNQPQHF. Here the CDR3 DNA reads TGTGCCAGCTCATACCGGACAGCGGGGTATAGCAATCAGCCCCAGCATTTT.

This clone appeared once. The chain joins TRBV7-9 to TRBJ2-3; D is perhaps TRBD1 (5 bases). There are 14 residues in the CDR3. CDR1 is SEHNR, CDR2 FQNEAQ, per germline (reference sequence). V gave up 3 bases and J gave up 4 bases, with 11 bases separating them. The CDR3 sequence: CASSFPGHPDTQYF. The CDR3 DNA is TGTGCCAGCAGCTTCCCAGGGCACCCAGATACGCAGTATTTT.

The chain couples TRBV6-5 to TRBJ2-3; D perhaps matches TRBD2 (5 bases). Trimming left V 0 bases short and J 0 bases short, with 7 bases between. The CDR3 has 15 residues. Per germline, CDR1 MNHEY and CDR2 SVGAGI. CDR3: CASSYSGESTDTQYF. For the CDR3, the DNA is TGTGCCAGCAGTTACTCGGGAGAGAGCACAGATACGCAGTATTTT.

J is TRBJ2-1 and V is TRBV10-3; possibly TRBD2 for D (5 bases). The CDR3 runs to 12 residues. V was pared by 3 bases and J by 8 bases, with 8 bases between. CDR1 and CDR2 from the germline V gene are ENHRY and SYGVKD. As DNA, the CDR3 is TGTGCCATCAGTGACGTCGGGGATGAGCAGTTCTTC. Amino acid sequence: CAISDVGDEQFF.

V gene TRBV18 combines with J gene TRBJ2-3; TRBD2 agrees at 7 bases. V lost 3 bases and J lost 0; bases outside the gene matches: 6. From germline, CDR1 is KGHSH and CDR2 LQKENI. The CDR3 runs to 16 residues. The CDR3 protein is CASSPSLAVSTDTQYF. The CDR3 DNA is TGTGCCAGCTCACCGTCGCTAGCGGTTAGCACAGATACGCAGTATTTT.

The rearrangement joins TRBV28 to TRBJ1-2, with D possibly being TRBD1 (6 bases). Germline V gene sequence: CDR1 MDHEN, CDR2 SYDVKM. The CDR3 extends over 14 amino acids. Trimming removed 2 bases from V and 3 bases from J, with 10 bases in between. CDR3 sequence reads: CASSLPHRDYGYTF. The CDR3, as DNA: TGTGCCAGCAGTTTACCGCACAGGGACTATGGCTACACCTTC.

The rearrangement uses TRBV6-1 and TRBJ1-3, with D hard to call. The CDR3 has 13 residues. Germline CDR1 reads MNHNS; CDR2 reads SASEGT. V dropped 5 bases and J dropped 4 bases, with 9 bases sitting between them. The CDR3 region is CASSIYQGNTIYF. CDR3 bases: TGTGCCAGCAGTATTTATCAGGGAAACACCATATATTTT.

The chain employs TRBV10-3 and TRBJ2-3; tentatively, D is TRBD2 (6 bases). The V end lost 4 bases, the J end lost 0 bases, and 11 bases lay between the germline ends. The CDR3 length is 15 residues. The germline CDR1 and CDR2 sequences are ENHRY and SYGVKD. The CDR3 protein is CAISAGTASTDTQYF. The DNA for the CDR3 is TGTGCCATCAGTGCAGGGACTGCGAGCACAGATACGCAGTATTTT.

The chain combines TRBV19 with TRBJ1-2; TRBD1 matches 11 bases. Germline V gene sequence: CDR1 LNHDA, CDR2 SQIVND (reference sequence). Trimming at V came to 3 bases and at J to 6 bases, leaving 18 bases not matched to a gene. The CDR3 loop spans 19 amino acids. The CDR3 nucleotides read TGTGCCAGTAGTATGAAGTTAAGGACAGGGGGCGATTTCGGAGATGGCTACACCTTC. Translating it yields CASSMKLRTGGDFGDGYTF.

This clone came up once. This sequence joins TRBV7-8 and TRBJ1-5; 9 nucleotides align to TRBD1. Trimming at V came to 1 base and at J to 6 bases, leaving 10 bases not matched to a gene. The CDR3 sequence is 17 residues long. CDR1 is SGHVS and CDR2 is FQNEAQ in the germline V gene. CDR3 sequence (DNA): TGTGCCAGCAGCTTAGAATTGAGGACAGGGGCTTTTCAGCCCCAGCATTTT. Translation: CASSLELRTGAFQPQHF.

This clone was seen just once. The same CDR3 can be traced to other DNA sequences in this sample. The genes are TRBV27 and TRBJ2-7; D is unclear. The CDR3 extends over 12 amino acids. The germline V gene encodes CDR1 MNHEY and CDR2 SMNVEV (reference sequence). V dropped 4 bases and J dropped 3 bases, with 7 bases sitting between them. The CDR3 spells CASSYSGYEQYF. In nucleotides, the CDR3 is TGTGCCAGCAGTTATTCCGGCTACGAGCAGTACTTC.